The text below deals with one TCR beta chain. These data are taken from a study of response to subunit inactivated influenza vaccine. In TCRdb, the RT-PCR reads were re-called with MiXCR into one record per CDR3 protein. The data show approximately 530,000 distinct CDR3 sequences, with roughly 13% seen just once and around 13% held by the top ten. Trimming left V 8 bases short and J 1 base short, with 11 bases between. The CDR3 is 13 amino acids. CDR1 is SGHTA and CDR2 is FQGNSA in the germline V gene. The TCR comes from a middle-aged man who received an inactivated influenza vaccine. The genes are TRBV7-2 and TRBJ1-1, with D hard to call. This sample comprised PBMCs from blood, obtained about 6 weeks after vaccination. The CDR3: CASAVMENTEAFF. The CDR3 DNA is TGTGCCAGCGCGGTGATGGAGAACACTGAAGCTTTCTTT.